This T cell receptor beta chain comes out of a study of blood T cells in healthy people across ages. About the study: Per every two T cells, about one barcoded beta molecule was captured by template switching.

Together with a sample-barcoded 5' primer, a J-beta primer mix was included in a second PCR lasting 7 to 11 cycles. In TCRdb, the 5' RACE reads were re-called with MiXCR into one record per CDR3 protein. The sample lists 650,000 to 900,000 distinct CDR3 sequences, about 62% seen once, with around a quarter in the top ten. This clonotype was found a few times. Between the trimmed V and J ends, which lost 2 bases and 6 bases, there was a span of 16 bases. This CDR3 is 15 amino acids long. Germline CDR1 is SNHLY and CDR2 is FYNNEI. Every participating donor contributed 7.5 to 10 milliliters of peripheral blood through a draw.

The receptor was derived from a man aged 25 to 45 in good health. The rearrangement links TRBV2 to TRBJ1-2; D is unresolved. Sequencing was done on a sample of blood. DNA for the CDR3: TGTGCCAGCAGTGAATTAAATTCGGCAGCTGATGGCTACACCTTC. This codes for CASSELNSAADGYTF.